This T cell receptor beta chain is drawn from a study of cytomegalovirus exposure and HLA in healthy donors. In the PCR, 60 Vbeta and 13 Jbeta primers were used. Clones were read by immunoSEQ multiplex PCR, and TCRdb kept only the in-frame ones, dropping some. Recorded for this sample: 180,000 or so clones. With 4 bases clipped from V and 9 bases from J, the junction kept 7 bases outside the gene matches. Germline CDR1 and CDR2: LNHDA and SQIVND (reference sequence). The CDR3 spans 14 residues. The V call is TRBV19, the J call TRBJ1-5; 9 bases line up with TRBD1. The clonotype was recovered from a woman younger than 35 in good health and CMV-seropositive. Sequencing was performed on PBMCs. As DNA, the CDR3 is TGTGCCAGTAGTACGGGACAGGGCAGTTGGCCCCAGCATTTT. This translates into CASSTGQGSWPQHF.